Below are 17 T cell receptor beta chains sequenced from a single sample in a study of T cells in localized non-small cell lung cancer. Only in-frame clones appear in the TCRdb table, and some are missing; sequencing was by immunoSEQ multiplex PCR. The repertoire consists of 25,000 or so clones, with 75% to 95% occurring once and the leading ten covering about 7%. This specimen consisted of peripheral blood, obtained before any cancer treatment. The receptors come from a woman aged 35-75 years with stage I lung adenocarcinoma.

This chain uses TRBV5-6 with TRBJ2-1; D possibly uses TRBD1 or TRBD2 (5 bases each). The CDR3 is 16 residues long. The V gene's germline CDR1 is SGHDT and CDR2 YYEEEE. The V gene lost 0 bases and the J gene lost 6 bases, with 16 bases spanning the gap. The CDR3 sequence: CASSLVLGRIPNEQFF. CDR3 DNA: TGTGCCAGCAGCTTGGTACTGGGACGGATACCCAATGAGCAGTTCTTC. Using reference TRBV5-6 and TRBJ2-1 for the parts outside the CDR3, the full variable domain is DAGVTQSPTHLIKTRGQQVTLRCSPKSGHDTVSWYQQALGQGPQFIFQYYEEEERQRGNFPDRFSGHQFPNYSSELNVNALLLGDSALYLCASSLVLGRIPNEQFFGPGTRLTVL.

This CDR3 reads CAWTSGKGRNEQFF. The CDR3 coding sequence is TGTGCCTGGACCTCGGGGAAGGGGCGAAATGAGCAGTTCTTC. The chain employs TRBV30 and TRBJ2-1, with D possibly called TRBD1 or TRBD2 (5 bases each). Trimming cost V 4 bases and J 7 bases, with 17 bases left between them. The V gene's germline CDR1 is GTSNPN and CDR2 SVGIG (reference sequence). This CDR3 spans 14 amino acids.

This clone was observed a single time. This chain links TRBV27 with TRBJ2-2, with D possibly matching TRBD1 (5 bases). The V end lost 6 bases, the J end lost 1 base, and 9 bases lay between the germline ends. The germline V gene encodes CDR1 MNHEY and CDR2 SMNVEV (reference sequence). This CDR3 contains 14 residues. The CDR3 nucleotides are TGTGCCAGCAGCCCCGACAGGAACACCGGGGAGCTGTTTTTT. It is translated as CASSPDRNTGELFF.

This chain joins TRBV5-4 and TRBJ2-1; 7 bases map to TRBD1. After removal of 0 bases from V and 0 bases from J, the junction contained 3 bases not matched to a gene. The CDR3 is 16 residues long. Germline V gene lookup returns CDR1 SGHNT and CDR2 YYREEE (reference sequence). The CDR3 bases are TGTGCCAGCAGCTTGGGGGGACAGAGCTCCTACAATGAGCAGTTCTTC. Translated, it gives CASSLGGQSSYNEQFF.

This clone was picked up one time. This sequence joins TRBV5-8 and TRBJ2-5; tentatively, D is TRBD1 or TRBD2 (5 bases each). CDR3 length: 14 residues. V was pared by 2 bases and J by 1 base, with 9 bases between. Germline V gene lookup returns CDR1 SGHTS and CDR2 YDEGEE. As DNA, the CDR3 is TGTGCCAGCAGCTTTGGGGACCTCCAAGAGACCCAGTACTTC. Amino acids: CASSFGDLQETQYF.

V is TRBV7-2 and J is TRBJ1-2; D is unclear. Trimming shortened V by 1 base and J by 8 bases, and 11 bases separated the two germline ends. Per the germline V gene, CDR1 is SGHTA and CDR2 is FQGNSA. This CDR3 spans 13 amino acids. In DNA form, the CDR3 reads TGTGCCAGCAGCTTAGAGGCGATGCGAGGCTACACCTTC. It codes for CASSLEAMRGYTF.

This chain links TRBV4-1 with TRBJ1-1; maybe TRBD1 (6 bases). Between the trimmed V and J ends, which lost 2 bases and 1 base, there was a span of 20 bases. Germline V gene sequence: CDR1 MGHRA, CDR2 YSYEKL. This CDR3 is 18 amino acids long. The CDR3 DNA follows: TGCGCCAGCAGCCAACGGCAGGGGACCTTTTTGGGGAACACTGAAGCTTTCTTT. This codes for CASSQRQGTFLGNTEAFF.

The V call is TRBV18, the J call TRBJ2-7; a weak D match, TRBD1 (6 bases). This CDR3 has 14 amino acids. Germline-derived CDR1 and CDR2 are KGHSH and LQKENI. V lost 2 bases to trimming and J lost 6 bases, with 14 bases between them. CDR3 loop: CASSPDGTLSEQYF. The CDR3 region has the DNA TGTGCCAGCTCACCAGACGGGACACTATCCGAGCAGTACTTC.

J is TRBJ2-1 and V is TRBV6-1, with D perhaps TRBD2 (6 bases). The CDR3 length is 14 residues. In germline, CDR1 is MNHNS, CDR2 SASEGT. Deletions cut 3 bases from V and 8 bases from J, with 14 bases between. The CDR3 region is CASSESGPLHEQFF. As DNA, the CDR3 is TGTGCCAGCAGTGAGAGCGGGCCGCTCCATGAGCAGTTCTTC.

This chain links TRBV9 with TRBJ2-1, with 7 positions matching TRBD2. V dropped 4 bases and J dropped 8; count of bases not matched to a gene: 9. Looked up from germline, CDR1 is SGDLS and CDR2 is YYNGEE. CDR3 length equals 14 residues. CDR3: CASSPRRAGDEQFF. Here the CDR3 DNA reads TGTGCCAGCAGCCCGAGGAGGGCGGGGGATGAGCAGTTCTTC.

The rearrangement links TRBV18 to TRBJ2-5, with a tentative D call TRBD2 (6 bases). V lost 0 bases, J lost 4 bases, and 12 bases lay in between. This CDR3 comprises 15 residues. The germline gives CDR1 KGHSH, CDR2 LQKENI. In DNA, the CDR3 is TGTGCCAGCTCACCACCGGAGGGGTCTCGAGAGACCCAGTACTTC. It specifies CASSPPEGSRETQYF.

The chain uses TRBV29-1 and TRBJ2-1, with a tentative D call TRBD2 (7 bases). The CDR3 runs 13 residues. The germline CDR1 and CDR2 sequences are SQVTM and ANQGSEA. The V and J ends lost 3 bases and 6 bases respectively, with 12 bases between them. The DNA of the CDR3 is TGCAGCGTTGATGGGGGGGGCTTCAATGAGCAGTTCTTC. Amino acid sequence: CSVDGGGFNEQFF.

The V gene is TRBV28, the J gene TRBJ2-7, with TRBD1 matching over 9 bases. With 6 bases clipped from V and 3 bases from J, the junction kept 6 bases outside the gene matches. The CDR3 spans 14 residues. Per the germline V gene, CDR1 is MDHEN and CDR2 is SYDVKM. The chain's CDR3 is CASRPRDRVYEQYF. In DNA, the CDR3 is TGTGCCAGCAGACCCCGGGACAGGGTCTACGAGCAGTACTTC. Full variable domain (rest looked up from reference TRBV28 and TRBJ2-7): DVKVTQSSRYLVKRTGEKVFLECVQDMDHENMFWYRQDPGLGLRLIYFSYDVKMKEKGDIPEGYSVSREKKERFSLILESASTNQTSMYLCASRPRDRVYEQYFGPGTRLTVT.

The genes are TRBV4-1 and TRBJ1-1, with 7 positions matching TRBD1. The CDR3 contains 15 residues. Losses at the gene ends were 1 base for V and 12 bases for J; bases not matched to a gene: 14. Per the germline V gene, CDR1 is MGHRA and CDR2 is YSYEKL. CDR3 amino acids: CASSQGENVGQKTFF. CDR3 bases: TGCGCCAGCAGCCAAGGAGAGAATGTGGGACAGAAGACTTTCTTT.

The CDR3 reads CASSLGPGTYNEQFF. The CDR3 nucleotides are TGTGCCAGCAGCTTGGGCCCAGGGACCTACAATGAGCAGTTCTTC. The genes are TRBV5-5 and TRBJ2-1; a possible D gene is TRBD1 (5 bases). This CDR3 comprises 15 residues. V was shortened by 0 bases and J by 2 bases, with 9 bases between the two germline ends. The germline gives CDR1 SGHKS, CDR2 YYEKEE (reference sequence).

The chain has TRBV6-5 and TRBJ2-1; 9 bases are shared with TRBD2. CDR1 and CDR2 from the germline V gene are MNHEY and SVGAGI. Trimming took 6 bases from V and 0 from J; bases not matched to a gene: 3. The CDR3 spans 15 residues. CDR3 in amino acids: CASSLTSGSYNEQFF. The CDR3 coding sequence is TGTGCCAGCAGCCTGACTAGCGGCTCCTACAATGAGCAGTTCTTC.

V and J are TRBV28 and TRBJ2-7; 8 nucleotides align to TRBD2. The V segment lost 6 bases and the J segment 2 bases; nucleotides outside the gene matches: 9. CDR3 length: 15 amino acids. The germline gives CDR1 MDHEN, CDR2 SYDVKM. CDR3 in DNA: TGTGCCAGCAGCACCTGGACTAGCAGTCCCTACGAGCAGTACTTC. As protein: CASSTWTSSPYEQYF.